Below are 22 T cell receptor beta chains sequenced from a single sample in a study of T cells after yellow fever vaccination. Each CDR3 protein is one row after TCRdb ran MiXCR on the 5' RACE reads. The sample includes more than 55,000 distinct CDR3 sequences, around 7.4% of them seen just once. This material consisted of CD8+ T cells sorted from PBMCs, taken 15 days after the yellow fever booster vaccination. These TCRs come from a man aged 25-45 years who received the YFV17D yellow fever vaccine.

The table lists this clonotype with many counts. This chain connects TRBV27 to TRBJ2-1, with 7 bases lining up with TRBD1. The germline V gene has CDR1 MNHEY and CDR2 SMNVEV (reference sequence). There are 16 residues in the CDR3. The ends lost 5 bases at V and 5 bases at J; junction bases unmatched: 12. The CDR3 bases are TGTGCCAGCAGTCGTCACAGGGGATCAGGCGACAATGAGCAGTTCTTC. Protein product: CASSRHRGSGDNEQFF.

This clonotype showed up many times. This chain joins TRBV7-9 and TRBJ2-5; D is uncertain. The CDR3 loop spans 14 amino acids. V was trimmed by 1 base and J by 3 bases, leaving 9 bases between them. CDR1 and CDR2 (germline): SEHNR, FQNEAQ (reference sequence). The CDR3 sequence: CASSLVNPEETQYF. The CDR3 DNA follows: TGTGCCAGCAGCTTAGTCAACCCAGAAGAGACCCAGTACTTC.

This clonotype appeared a few times. The rearrangement uses TRBV29-1 and TRBJ1-1, with TRBD1 as a possible D gene (6 bases). Trimming shortened V by 2 bases and J by 6 bases, and 16 bases separated the two germline ends. CDR3 size: 14 residues. The V gene's germline CDR1 is SQVTM and CDR2 ANQGSEA. The CDR3 DNA sequence: TGCAGCGTTGAAATTACAGGCGAGGGGGCTGAAGCTTTCTTT. Amino acids: CSVEITGEGAEAFF.

This clonotype was seen at least ten times. This sequence joins TRBV4-3 and TRBJ2-1; 13 nucleotides align to TRBD2. CDR1 and CDR2 (germline): LGHNA, YSLEER. The CDR3 has 16 residues. V lost 0 bases, J lost 8 bases, and 4 bases stayed unmatched. The CDR3 loop is CASSQELAGGLYEQFF. In DNA, the CDR3 is TGCGCCAGCAGCCAAGAACTAGCGGGAGGGTTGTATGAGCAGTTCTTC.

The sample holds a few counts of this clonotype. The chain links TRBV5-4 to TRBJ2-1; the D is unclear. The germline V gene has CDR1 SGHNT and CDR2 YYREEE (reference sequence). The length of the CDR3 is 13 residues. Trimming removed 0 bases from V and 10 bases from J, with 11 bases in between. The CDR3 sequence: CASSLAADKEQFF. CDR3 bases: TGTGCCAGCAGCTTGGCGGCAGATAAAGAGCAGTTCTTC.

This clonotype was seen ten or more times. This chain uses TRBV28 with TRBJ2-2; D is undetermined. Trimming shortened V by 5 bases and J by 6 bases, and 10 bases separated the two germline ends. Germline V CDR1 and CDR2: MDHEN, SYDVKM. The CDR3 covers 13 residues. The DNA for the CDR3 is TGTGCCAGCAGTGTTCGAGATGCCGGGGAGCTGTTTTTT. It encodes CASSVRDAGELFF.

About this clonotype itself: This may arise from a read error, as a much more abundant clone is one base away. This chain connects TRBV7-8 to TRBJ2-3; TRBD1 or TRBD2 may be the D gene (5 bases each). V lost 1 base to trimming and J lost 5 bases, with 16 bases between them. Germline assignment: CDR1 SGHVS and CDR2 FQNEAQ. CDR3 length: 16 residues. This chain's CDR3 is CASSLERFWGKDTQYF. The CDR3, as DNA: TGTGCCAGCAGCTTAGAGCGATTTTGGGGGAAAGATACGCAGTATTTT.

This clonotype was detected ten times or more. The chain is built from TRBV7-8 and TRBJ2-1; unclear D gene. CDR1 and CDR2 (germline): SGHVS, FQNEAQ. Trimming took 4 bases from V and 7 from J, leaving 14 bases between them. The CDR3 sequence is 14 residues long. Here the CDR3 DNA reads TGTGCCAGCAGCTATCGGGCCCCAGCAAATGAGCAGTTCTTC. Translation: CASSYRAPANEQFF.

The table lists this clonotype with many counts. The gene calls are TRBV28 and TRBJ2-7, with D uncertain. CDR1 is MDHEN and CDR2 is SYDVKM in the germline V gene. Trimming cost V 10 bases and J 1 base, with 17 bases left between them. The CDR3 spans 14 residues. The CDR3 is CAIGWTYQSYEQYF. The CDR3 DNA sequence: TGTGCCATCGGCTGGACGTATCAATCCTACGAGCAGTACTTC. The full variable domain, completed using reference TRBV28 and TRBJ2-7, is DVKVTQSSRYLVKRTGEKVFLECVQDMDHENMFWYRQDPGLGLRLIYFSYDVKMKEKGDIPEGYSVSREKKERFSLILESASTNQTSMYLCAIGWTYQSYEQYFGPGTRLTVT.

This clonotype was seen repeatedly, ten times or more. This chain uses TRBV30 with TRBJ2-1; D unclear. Trimming stripped 1 base from V and 6 bases from J, with 4 bases between. Germline V CDR1 and CDR2: GTSNPN, SVGIG (reference sequence). The CDR3 loop spans 11 amino acids. CDR3 nucleotide sequence: TGTGCCTGGAGTGCGGCCAATGAGCAGTTCTTC. This gives the protein CAWSAANEQFF.

This clonotype was seen ten or more times. The chain joins TRBV5-1 to TRBJ2-7; D gene unclear. Trimming cost V 4 bases and J 2 bases, with 10 bases left between them. This CDR3 has 13 residues. Looked up from germline, CDR1 is SGHRS and CDR2 is YFSETQ. The CDR3 reads CASSPTLAYEQYF. CDR3 coding DNA: TGCGCCAGCAGCCCAACCCTAGCCTACGAGCAGTACTTC.

This clonotype was counted ten times or more. The rearrangement links TRBV20-1 to TRBJ2-7; TRBD1 aligns across 9 bases. Unmatched junction bases numbered 8, after V lost 3 bases and J lost 2 bases. Germline values: CDR1 DFQATT, CDR2 SNEGSKA (reference sequence). The CDR3 has 15 amino acids. The CDR3 nucleotides are TGCAGTGCTAGGGACCCCGGGACAGGGACCTACGAGCAGTACTTC. Translated: CSARDPGTGTYEQYF.

This clonotype was found many times. The rearrangement uses TRBV20-1 and TRBJ2-1; 9 nucleotides line up with TRBD2. Germline CDR1 reads DFQATT; CDR2 reads SNEGSKA (reference sequence). The ends lost 1 base at V and 16 bases at J; junction bases unmatched: 8. The CDR3 is 12 residues long. CDR3 residues: CSARAVAGEVFF. DNA of the CDR3: TGCAGTGCTAGAGCCGTAGCGGGAGAGGTATTCTTC.

This clonotype was seen repeatedly, ten times or more. The V and J genes are TRBV2 and TRBJ1-1, with TRBD1 matching 7 bases. V lost 6 bases, J lost 7 bases, and 8 bases stayed unmatched. The germline gives CDR1 SNHLY, CDR2 FYNNEI. The CDR3 loop spans 13 amino acids. The CDR3 nucleotides are TGTGCCAGCAGGGGAACAGGGGCCGGTGAAGCTTTCTTT. It yields the protein CASRGTGAGEAFF.

This clonotype has ten or more counts. The chain employs TRBV20-1 and TRBJ2-7, with TRBD2 matching 7 bases. The CDR3 is made up of 14 amino acids. The germline CDR1 and CDR2 sequences are DFQATT and SNEGSKA (reference sequence). The V gene end was trimmed by 4 bases and the J gene end by 0 bases; junction bases not matched to a gene: 6. CDR3 sequence reads: CSAMGGISSYEQYF. DNA for the CDR3: TGCAGTGCTATGGGGGGGATTAGCTCCTACGAGCAGTACTTC.

This clonotype was seen a few times. The chain is built from TRBV5-1 and TRBJ2-5, with 7 nucleotides matching TRBD1. Trimming cost V 4 bases and J 5 bases; bases outside gene matches: 14. The CDR3 has 16 residues. Germline V CDR1 and CDR2: SGHRS, YFSETQ. CDR3 residues: CASSHTGEGAWETQYF. The CDR3 DNA reads as TGCGCCAGCAGCCACACCGGAGAGGGGGCTTGGGAGACCCAGTACTTC.

This clonotype was seen many times. The CDR3 coding sequence is TGTGCCAGCAGTTTCCTAGCTGTTCAAGAGACCCAGTACTTC. Encoded protein: CASSFLAVQETQYF. The V call is TRBV28, the J call TRBJ2-5; possibly TRBD2 for D (5 bases). Germline values: CDR1 MDHEN, CDR2 SYDVKM. V was cut by 3 bases and J by 2 bases, with 10 bases left in between. The CDR3 contains 14 residues.

This clonotype was observed many times. The chain couples TRBV19 to TRBJ2-3; D is ambiguous. The CDR3 is 12 residues long. Trimming pared 5 bases from V and 4 bases from J, leaving 7 bases between. Germline CDR1 LNHDA, CDR2 SQIVND (reference sequence). The CDR3 reads CASSPSPDTQYF. DNA of the CDR3: TGTGCCAGTAGTCCATCCCCAGATACGCAGTATTTT.

Many counts were recorded for this clonotype. The chain employs TRBV11-2 and TRBJ2-3; 12 bases are shared with TRBD2. The CDR3 has 14 residues. The V segment lost 5 bases and the J segment 4 bases; nucleotides outside the gene matches: 1. Germline lookup yields CDR1 SGHAT and CDR2 FQNNGV. CDR3 in amino acids: CASSPSGGADTQYF. DNA for the CDR3: TGTGCCAGCAGCCCTAGCGGGGGGGCAGATACGCAGTATTTT.

There are many counts of this clonotype. The V and J genes are TRBV6-1 and TRBJ2-1; D call uncertain. Germline lookup yields CDR1 MNHNS and CDR2 SASEGT. The CDR3 spans 13 residues. Trimming cost V 6 bases and J 9 bases, with 15 bases left between them. Here the CDR3 DNA reads TGTGCCAGCAGCTCTGACGCCTTCCCTGAGCAGTTCTTC. Residues: CASSSDAFPEQFF.

The sample holds many counts of this clonotype. The chain couples TRBV5-1 to TRBJ2-1; 13 nucleotides agree with TRBD2. The germline CDR1 and CDR2 sequences are SGHRS and YFSETQ. The CDR3 covers 16 residues. The ends lost 0 bases at V and 5 bases at J; junction bases unmatched: 2. CDR3 residues: CASSLGTSGSHNEQFF. The CDR3 DNA sequence: TGCGCCAGCAGCTTGGGGACTAGCGGGAGTCACAATGAGCAGTTCTTC.

This clonotype was recorded at least ten times. The chain is built from TRBV12-3 or TRBV12-4 and TRBJ2-1; D call uncertain. The CDR3 is 12 amino acids. V lost 2 bases and J 8 bases, leaving 7 bases between the germline ends. CDR3 loop: CASSLQWHEQFF. The CDR3 nucleotides are TGTGCCAGCAGTTTACAGTGGCATGAGCAGTTCTTC.